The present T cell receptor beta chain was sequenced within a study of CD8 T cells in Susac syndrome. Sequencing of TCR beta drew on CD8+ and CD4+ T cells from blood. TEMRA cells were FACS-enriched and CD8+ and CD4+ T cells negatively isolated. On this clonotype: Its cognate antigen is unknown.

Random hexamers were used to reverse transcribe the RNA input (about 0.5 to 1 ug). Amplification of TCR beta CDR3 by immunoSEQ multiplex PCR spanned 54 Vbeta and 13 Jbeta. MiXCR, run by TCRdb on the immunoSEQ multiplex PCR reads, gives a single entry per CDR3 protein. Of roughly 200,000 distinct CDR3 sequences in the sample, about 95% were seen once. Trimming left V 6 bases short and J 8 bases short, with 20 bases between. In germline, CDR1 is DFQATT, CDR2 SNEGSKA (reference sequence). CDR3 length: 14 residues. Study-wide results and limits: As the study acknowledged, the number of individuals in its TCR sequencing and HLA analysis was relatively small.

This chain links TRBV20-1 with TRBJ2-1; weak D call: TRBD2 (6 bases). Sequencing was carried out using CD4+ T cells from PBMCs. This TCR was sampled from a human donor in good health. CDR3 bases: TGCAGTGCCACTACTAGCACCAAGCAATATGAGCAGTTCTTC. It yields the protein CSATTSTKQYEQFF.